This T cell receptor (beta chain) came from a study of regulatory T cells in long-lasting Graves disease. This clonotype was picked up a small number of times. Construction of TCR beta libraries relied on iRepertoire HTBI primers and on Arm-PCR targeting CDR3 regions. A single record per CDR3 protein comes from TCRdb applying MiXCR to the multiplex PCR reads. The table has nearly 350,000 distinct CDR3 sequences, around 20% seen once. The time point was: persistent/refractory GD, antithyroid drugs over 5 years with positive TRAb. PBMC-derived RNA was used for the TCR library. Germline CDR1 is KGHSH and CDR2 is LQKENI. Trimming cost V 1 base and J 2 bases, with 6 bases left between them. CDR3 size: 15 residues.

The input for sequencing was peripheral blood mononuclear cells (PBMCs), taken when the disease was refractory, from a patient treated with antithyroid drugs. The TCR sequence derives from a female donor with Graves disease. The gene calls are TRBV18 and TRBJ1-6; D might be TRBD1 (6 bases). CDR3 nucleotides: TGTGCCAGCTCACCACAGGGGGCCTATAATTCACCCCTCCACTTT. It yields the protein CASSPQGAYNSPLHF. The full variable domain, in which reference TRBV18 and TRBJ1-6 provide the parts outside the CDR3, is NAGVMQNPRHLVRRRGQEARLRCSPMKGHSHVYWYRQLPEEGLKFMVYLQKENIIDESGMPKERFSAEFPKEGPSILRIQQVVRGDSAAYFCASSPQGAYNSPLHFGNGTRLTVT.